The next 18 T cell receptor beta chains were all read from a single sample in a study of blood T cell repertoires in COVID-19 (dated by TCRdb to 2019 to 2021). Library generation was performed with the immunoSEQ multiplex PCR assay. The clones in this table, taken by TCRdb from immuneACCESS, are in-frame only. Not every clone is retained; where verified, under half of the shortfall comes from an unresolved V gene, and the cause of the rest is unknown. This sample comprises about 130,000 clones, approximately 85% of them detected only once. 2.5% to 3.5% of the sample is taken by the ten largest. The sample comprised peripheral blood. All receptors come from an elderly woman with COVID-19, enrolled during active disease.

This chain uses TRBV6-5 with TRBJ2-7; 10 bases line up with TRBD2. CDR1 is MNHEY, CDR2 SVGAGI, per germline. Trimming cost V 2 bases and J 6 bases; bases outside gene matches: 7. The CDR3 contains 15 residues. CDR3 coding DNA: TGTGCCAGCAGTTACGGGCTAGCGGGAGTTACCGAGCAGTACTTC. The encoded protein is CASSYGLAGVTEQYF.

J is TRBJ2-1 and V is TRBV5-4, with 7 bases lining up with TRBD2. The CDR3 sequence is 14 residues long. CDR1 and CDR2 from the germline V gene are SGHNT and YYREEE (reference sequence). V dropped 1 base and J dropped 7; count of bases not matched to a gene: 5. The CDR3 region has the DNA TGTGCCAGCAGCTTGAGGCTAGCGGAAAATGAGCAGTTCTTC. Its protein product is CASSLRLAENEQFF.

The CDR3 region is CATSDGSYEQYF. The CDR3 DNA follows: TGTGCCACCAGTGACGGGAGTTACGAGCAGTACTTC. V usage is TRBV24-1 and J usage is TRBJ2-7; a weak D match, TRBD2 (6 bases). This CDR3 is 12 amino acids long. CDR1 KGHDR and CDR2 SFDVKD come from the germline V gene. Trimming removed 4 bases at V and 4 bases at J, with 7 bases between.

This chain joins TRBV6-5 and TRBJ2-2, with 7 bases matching TRBD2. CDR3 length equals 16 residues. Germline-derived CDR1 and CDR2 are MNHEY and SVGAGI. Trimming at V came to 2 bases and at J to 8 bases, leaving 11 bases not matched to a gene. CDR3 region: CASSYLRGRAVGELFF. The DNA of the CDR3 is TGTGCCAGCAGTTACCTTCGTGGGAGGGCCGTAGGGGAGCTGTTTTTT.

The sample holds a few counts of this clone. The rearrangement uses TRBV7-2 and TRBJ2-7; 9 bases map to TRBD1. Germline values: CDR1 SGHTA, CDR2 FQGNSA. CDR3 length: 15 residues. Germline trimming cut 5 bases from V and 2 bases from J; bases unmatched to any gene: 7. The DNA for the CDR3 is TGTGCCAGCAGCCCTAGGGGGACAGGGACCTACGAGCAGTACTTC. Its protein product is CASSPRGTGTYEQYF.

The chain employs TRBV19 and TRBJ2-3; no firm D call. The CDR3 spans 17 residues. Trimming pared 1 base from V and 2 bases from J, leaving 16 bases between. CDR1 LNHDA and CDR2 SQIVND come from the germline V gene (reference sequence). The CDR3 coding sequence is TGTGCCAGTAGTATAGCCCTCGTAGGCGGAACCACAGATACGCAGTATTTT. Amino acids: CASSIALVGGTTDTQYF.

V gene TRBV7-9 combines with J gene TRBJ2-7; weak D call: TRBD2 (7 bases). Per the germline V gene, CDR1 is SEHNR and CDR2 is FQNEAQ (reference sequence). CDR3 size: 15 residues. Trimming removed 4 bases from V and 2 bases from J, with 15 bases in between. The CDR3 DNA reads TGTGCCAGCAGCTCAGGGGAGGGGGGCGCCTACGAGCAGTACTTC. Translation gives CASSSGEGGAYEQYF.

Of note for this clone: The limits of the CDR3 on the DNA are not certain, so only TCRdb's listed CDR3 is given. This chain links TRBV1 with TRBJ2-7; TRBD2, the table's D call, lacks a check against the DNA. TRBV1 is marked as a pseudogene. Both ends counted, the CDR3 spans 16 residues. This CDR3 reads CTSSQIVASGNSEQYF.

The gene calls are TRBV14 and TRBJ1-1; D not certain. Trimming stripped 4 bases from V and 2 bases from J, with 14 bases between. Germline V lookup: CDR1 SGHDN, CDR2 FVKESK. This CDR3 has 15 amino acids. CDR3 sequence (DNA): TGTGCCAGCAGCCCGCGAGGTCTACTTAACACTGAAGCTTTCTTT. Translation gives CASSPRGLLNTEAFF.

The V and J genes are TRBV7-9 and TRBJ1-4, with D unclear. Germline V gene data show CDR1 as SEHNR and CDR2 as FQNEAQ (reference sequence). The CDR3 totals 15 residues. V was pared by 1 base and J by 4 bases, with 10 bases between. The CDR3 DNA reads as TGTGCCAGCAGCTTAGTGGCGGGAGATAATGAAAAACTGTTTTTT. Protein sequence: CASSLVAGDNEKLFF.

The CDR3 here is CASSKTGYGYTF. CDR3 nucleotide sequence: TGTGCCAGCAGCAAGACAGGTTATGGCTACACCTTC. The chain links TRBV6-2 or TRBV6-3 to TRBJ1-2; tentatively, D is TRBD1 (6 bases). V lost 6 bases to trimming and J lost 5 bases, with 10 bases between them. CDR3 size: 12 residues. Germline V gene data show CDR1 as MNHEY and CDR2 as SVGEGT.

The DNA for the CDR3 is TGTGCCAGCTCACCAAGGCAGGGATACGAGCAGTACTTC. Residues: CASSPRQGYEQYF. The rearrangement uses TRBV18 and TRBJ2-7; a possible D gene is TRBD1 (5 bases). Germline V gene data show CDR1 as KGHSH and CDR2 as LQKENI. This CDR3 has 13 residues. The ends were cut back, 2 bases at V and 4 bases at J, with 9 bases in the middle.

The CDR3 spells CASSLARGGLAGGPLEQFF. Here the CDR3 DNA reads TGTGCCAGCAGCTTAGCGCGGGGGGGGCTAGCGGGAGGGCCACTTGAGCAGTTCTTC. This rearrangement joins TRBV7-2 to TRBJ2-1; 12 bases are shared with TRBD2. Trimming cost V 0 bases and J 9 bases; bases outside gene matches: 15. Germline V lookup: CDR1 SGHTA, CDR2 FQGNSA. This CDR3 has 19 residues.

The genes are TRBV7-9 and TRBJ1-2; 10 bases line up with TRBD1. Germline CDR1 and CDR2: SEHNR and FQNEAQ (reference sequence). With 10 bases clipped from V and 3 bases from J, the junction kept 14 bases outside the gene matches. The CDR3 has 16 amino acids. CDR3 in amino acids: CATETDRGHKDYGYTF. The DNA of the CDR3 is TGTGCCACCGAGACAGACAGGGGGCATAAGGACTATGGCTACACCTTC. Using reference TRBV7-9 and TRBJ1-2 for the parts outside the CDR3, the full variable domain is DTGVSQNPRHKITKRGQNVTFRCDPISEHNRLYWYRQTLGQGPEFLTYFQNEAQLEKSRLLSDRFSAERPKGSFSTLEIQRTEQGDSAMYLCATETDRGHKDYGYTFGSGTRLTVV.

The gene calls are TRBV10-3 and TRBJ2-7; 9 nucleotides match TRBD1. Germline values: CDR1 ENHRY, CDR2 SYGVKD. Trimming took 3 bases from V and 6 from J; bases not matched to a gene: 6. The CDR3 runs 14 residues. The CDR3 region is CAISDDRGTSEQYF. In DNA form, the CDR3 reads TGTGCCATCAGTGATGACAGGGGGACGAGCGAGCAGTACTTC.

In regard to this clone: The identical CDR3 is also encoded by other nucleotide sequences in the sample. V gene TRBV7-2 combines with J gene TRBJ2-2, with 7 bases aligning to TRBD2. Trimming cost V 1 base and J 8 bases; bases outside gene matches: 1. Germline CDR1 SGHTA, CDR2 FQGNSA. CDR3 length equals 13 residues. CDR3 residues: CASSLDGRGELFF. CDR3 in DNA: TGTGCCAGCAGCTTAGACGGGAGGGGGGAGCTGTTTTTT.

The rearrangement links TRBV27 to TRBJ2-7, with TRBD1 matching over 8 bases. In germline, CDR1 is MNHEY, CDR2 SMNVEV (reference sequence). The CDR3 consists of 14 residues. V shed 3 bases and J 5 bases; nucleotides not matched to a gene: 6. The CDR3 nucleotides are TGTGCCAGCAGTTTGGACAGGGTTGCCAACGAGCAGTACTTC. Translation gives CASSLDRVANEQYF.

V usage is TRBV24-1 and J usage is TRBJ1-2; no reliable D call. Germline lookup yields CDR1 KGHDR and CDR2 SFDVKD. The CDR3 covers 14 residues. Trimming took 3 bases from V and 6 from J, leaving 13 bases between them. The CDR3 spells CATSDGRTGHGYTF. The CDR3 coding sequence is TGTGCCACCAGTGATGGGCGGACTGGGCATGGCTACACCTTC.